These T cell receptor beta chains were read from a single sample in a study of T-cell memory formation after mild COVID-19. TCRdb redid the calling of the 5' RACE reads with MiXCR, one entry per CDR3 protein. The profile shows about 250,000 distinct CDR3 sequences, 15% to 20% of them singletons. The sample consisted of PBMCs or a T cell subset sorted from them (not recorded which). The receptors stem from a man between 18 and 29 years old who had mild COVID-19 (a few samples of this study predate the infection). Cell type and time point are not known. Each CDR3 is given with its conserved first and last residue. The D gene is left open where the match is weak. Size tells how often a clone was seen (once, few, many) or the class of an expanded clone, and some rows leave it out.

J | D | V | size | CDR3 | DNA
TRBJ1-1 | - | TRBV3-1 | - | CASSFSGIEAFF | TGTGCCAGCAGCTTCTCCGGGATTGAAGCTTTCTTT
TRBJ2-5 | - | TRBV20-1 | - | CSARGLETQYF | TGCAGTGCTAGAGGACTAGAGACCCAGTACTTC
TRBJ1-5 | TRBD1 | TRBV6-5 | - | CASSYRAGQSNQPQHF | TGTGCCAGCAGTTACAGGGCGGGACAGAGCAATCAGCCCCAGCATTTT
TRBJ1-1 | - | TRBV7-2 | - | CASRRQWRDTEAFF | TGTGCCAGCAGACGGCAGTGGCGGGACACTGAAGCTTTCTTT
TRBJ2-1 | TRBD2 | TRBV5-1 | many | CASSFGGLGNEQFF | TGCGCCAGCAGCTTTGGCGGACTAGGCAATGAGCAGTTCTTC
TRBJ2-5 | TRBD2 | TRBV7-2 | few | CASSLVGGGLQETQYF | TGTGCCAGCAGCTTAGTAGGCGGGGGGCTCCAAGAGACCCAGTACTTC
TRBJ2-1 | TRBD2 | TRBV20-1 | few | CSVAGGRNEQFF | TGCAGTGTTGCGGGGGGAAGGAATGAGCAGTTCTTC
TRBJ1-1 | - | TRBV20-1 | few | CSASTPGRDTEAFF | TGCAGTGCTAGTACCCCGGGGAGGGACACTGAAGCTTTCTTT
TRBJ2-7 | TRBD2 | TRBV7-2 | - | CASSRGRVEISYEQYF | TGTGCCAGCAGCCGTGGGAGGGTAGAAATCTCCTACGAGCAGTACTTC
TRBJ1-5 | - | TRBV7-3 | - | CASSLNRGQPQHF | TGTGCCAGCAGCTTAAATAGAGGGCAGCCCCAGCATTTT
TRBJ2-5 | - | TRBV11-2 | few | CASSSSQETQYF | TGTGCCAGCAGCTCGAGCCAAGAGACCCAGTACTTC
TRBJ2-2 | - | TRBV7-9 | few | CASSLFSAGELFF | TGTGCCAGCAGCTTATTTTCCGCCGGGGAGCTGTTTTTT
TRBJ1-1 | - | TRBV12-3/TRBV12-4 | - | CASSLVLGDGVNTEAFF | TGTGCCAGCAGTTTAGTGCTGGGGGATGGGGTGAACACTGAAGCTTTCTTT
TRBJ1-1 | TRBD1 | TRBV7-2 | few | CASSTRSGGRGEAFF | TGTGCCAGCAGCACGCGCTCAGGGGGCCGAGGTGAAGCTTTCTTT
TRBJ1-4 | - | TRBV25-1 | few | CASSEEFSEKLFF | TGTGCCAGCAGTGAGGAATTTAGTGAAAAACTGTTTTTT
TRBJ2-5 | - | TRBV5-6 | - | CASSPGALGETQYF | TGTGCCAGCAGCCCCGGGGCCCTCGGGGAGACCCAGTACTTC
TRBJ2-1 | - | TRBV2 | many | CASSEDANEQFF | TGTGCCAGCAGTGAAGACGCTAATGAGCAGTTCTTC
TRBJ2-7 | TRBD2 | TRBV12-3/TRBV12-4 | once | CASTTGGYEQYF | TGTGCCAGCACCACGGGGGGATACGAGCAGTACTTC
TRBJ2-3 | - | TRBV7-2 | - | CASSLRAATSTDTQYF | TGTGCCAGCAGCTTACGGGCGGCGACAAGCACAGATACGCAGTATTTT
TRBJ2-5 | - | TRBV18 | - | CASSPGGWRQETQYF | TGTGCCAGCTCACCCGGGGGTTGGCGACAAGAGACCCAGTACTTC
TRBJ1-1 | TRBD1 | TRBV4-3 | few | CASSQVGTANTEAFF | TGCGCCAGCAGCCAAGTAGGGACAGCGAACACTGAAGCTTTCTTT
TRBJ2-7 | - | TRBV5-4 | many | CASSLGLQGYEQYF | TGTGCCAGCAGCCTGGGCCTACAGGGCTACGAGCAGTACTTC
TRBJ2-5 | - | TRBV19 | - | CASSRTGRGEETQYF | TGTGCCAGTAGTCGAACGGGACGCGGGGAAGAGACCCAGTACTTC
TRBJ2-1 | - | TRBV7-2 | - | CASTPGVSYNEQFF | TGTGCCAGCACGCCAGGGGTCTCCTACAATGAGCAGTTCTTC
TRBJ1-2 | - | TRBV19 | - | CASSTPGDTNYGYTF | TGTGCCAGTAGTACCCCTGGGGATACTAACTATGGCTACACCTTC
TRBJ1-1 | - | TRBV6-5 | - | CASTRWLGNTEAFF | TGTGCCAGCACCCGATGGTTGGGGAACACTGAAGCTTTCTTT